Shown below are 4 T cell receptor beta chains from a single sample sequenced in a study of cytomegalovirus exposure and HLA in healthy donors (dated by TCRdb to about 2017). The library was obtained by the immunoSEQ multiplex PCR assay. For the multiplex PCR, a mixture combining 60 forward primers for TCR Vbeta segments and 13 reverse primers for TCR Jbeta segments was used. In its TCRdb copy, this immuneACCESS table keeps in-frame sequences only and misses some clones. Where compared with another copy, unresolved V genes explain less than half of these, and the others have no known cause. The sample data list under 250,000 clones, and approximately 83% of these were observed just once. In total, the top ten clones hold 0.71% of the sample. Sequencing input: PBMCs. All receptors come from a boy younger than 10 in good health and CMV-seronegative.

This chain links TRBV6-1 with TRBJ2-3; D not resolved. The V gene's germline CDR1 is MNHNS and CDR2 SASEGT. The CDR3 sequence is 14 residues long. V lost 7 bases and J lost 5, with 16 bases in between. This CDR3 reads CASTVGWAEDTQYF. In nucleotides, the CDR3 is TGTGCCAGCACCGTCGGTTGGGCTGAAGATACGCAGTATTTT.

A word on this clone: Because the CDR3's place on the DNA is in doubt, the DNA is left out and the CDR3 is given as listed by TCRdb. Here the CDR3 reads CAVRHFGNTEAFF. The chain combines TRBV19 with TRBJ1-1; the table's TRBD1 call for D was not verified on the DNA. CDR1 is LNHDA and CDR2 is SQIVND in the germline V gene (reference sequence). The CDR3 contains 13 residues when both ends are counted.

This clone was observed a few times. The chain is built from TRBV4-1 and TRBJ2-7; 11 bases fit TRBD2. This CDR3 comprises 15 residues. CDR1 is MGHRA, CDR2 YSYEKL, per germline. Unmatched junction bases numbered 2, after V lost 2 bases and J lost 2 bases. The CDR3 loop is CASSQTSGSTYEQYF. The CDR3 nucleotides are TGCGCCAGCAGCCAAACTAGCGGGAGTACCTACGAGCAGTACTTC.

The chain combines TRBV16 with TRBJ2-5; 11 nucleotides match TRBD2. The CDR3 contains 15 residues. Per the germline V gene, CDR1 is KGHSY and CDR2 is FQNENV. V lost 5 bases and J lost 5; bases outside the gene matches: 7. The CDR3 here is CASSTSGRDGETQYF. CDR3 bases: TGTGCCAGCAGCACTAGCGGGAGAGATGGGGAGACCCAGTACTTC.